This T cell receptor beta chain derives from a study of blood T cell repertoires in COVID-19 (dated by TCRdb to 2018 to 2021). In terms of the full investigation: Samples covering the acute and convalescent phases of COVID-19 were provided by collaborators in the United States, Italy and Spain. The material from the prospective study consisted of cDNA or gDNA derived from T cells, B-cell-depleted T cells, or PBMCs. Subjects who had been exposed to COVID-19, were actively infected with it, or had recovered from it provided the deeply sampled blood TCRbeta repertoires that made up the dataset. The repertoires were released in a freely available public database intended as a resource for research on the immune response to SARS-CoV-2. Samples were obtained from the ongoing ImmuneRACE study (first 160 participants) and from some 1,200 subjects provided by 6 global collaborators. Sample metadata almost always included a de-identified subject ID, COVID-19 status, age in years and sex. Where available, HLA class I and class II types were taken from metadata supplied by the sample provider and were not determined by assay-based typing. Results the study describes overall, beyond this receptor: The quantity of clinical and demographic metadata differed by source and by participant and was supplied without curation.

Whole blood was collected in K2EDTA tubes by collaborating institutions according to the institutions' own protocols. For TCRbeta analysis, collaborators shipped samples as frozen whole blood, isolated PBMCs, or DNA extracted from either of those sample types. As regards this clone: No cognate antigen has been identified for it. Base qualities were left out, and no much larger clone turns up one base away.

The immunoSEQ Assay, a bias-controlled multiplex PCR, was used to amplify TCRbeta CDR3 regions from genomic DNA. The original methods were these. The number of nucleated cells in each sample was estimated from the amplification of reference gene primers within the assay. To quantify the absolute abundance of each unique TCRbeta CDR3 rearrangement, sequence reads were collapsed and filtered. For each sample, productive Simpson clonality was calculated as the square root of Simpson's diversity index over productive rearrangements. TCRdb provides this immuneACCESS table in a form limited to in-frame rearrangements. Some clones are lacking; in checked studies, under half of them reflect an unresolved V gene, and why the rest are absent is not known. The DNA gave D and trimming, while V, J and clone size come from that table. This sample is represented by 150,000 to 200,000 clones; 70% to 90% of them were singletons. The ten largest clones capture approximately 9.9% of the sample.

Cut back by 5 bases and 0 bases, the V and J ends lie 23 bases apart. From the cysteine through the phenylalanine, the CDR3 covers 19 amino acids. Just the 57-base CDR3 DNA is kept, in frame starting at base 1. Based on the germline V gene, the CDR1 and CDR2 sequences are SGHTA and FQGTGA. Source material: peripheral blood. The clonotype comes from a human donor with active or convalescent COVID-19. The donor label of this sample is uncertain. The rearranged segments are TRBV7-3 and TRBJ2-1; the D region possibly corresponds to TRBD2 (6 bases align). The DNA sequence is as follows: TGTGCCAGCAGCCCGATGGGCAGTAGGAGGGCGTCCTCCTACAATGAGCAGTTCTTC. Its protein reads: CASSPMGSRRASSYNEQFF. The reference TRBV7-3 and TRBJ2-1 proteins fill in what lies around the CDR3, so the full variable domain reads GAGVSQTPSNKVTEKGKYVELRCDPISGHTALYWYRQSLGQGPEFLIYFQGTGAADDSGLPNDRFFAVRPEGSVSTLKIQRTERGDSAVYLCASSPMGSRRASSYNEQFFGPGTRLTVL.